This TCR beta chain comes out of a study of T-cell memory formation after mild COVID-19. Background on the study: TCR clusters were largely donor specific.

Of note for this clonotype: What it binds is not known.

V lost 1 base, J lost 5 bases, and 4 bases stayed unmatched. This CDR3 has 15 residues. 5'RACE, which relied on constant-segment primers, yielded TCR alpha and TCR beta cDNA libraries carrying sample barcodes and UMIs. TCRdb reanalysed the 5' RACE reads using MiXCR and keeps one entry per CDR3 protein. This sample has under 550,000 distinct CDR3 sequences, with roughly 18% found just once. Overall study results and limits: Those CD4+ clones that contracted were mainly in CM and EM (CD8+ ones in EMRA). Among clones peaking at day 37 in the second wave, SARS-CoV-2 specificity remained unconfirmed.

The rearrangement links TRBV12-3 or TRBV12-4 to TRBJ2-7, with 11 bases that match TRBD2. The TCR was taken from an adult woman who had mild COVID-19 (a few samples of this study predate the infection). Cell type and time point are not known. Sequencing was done on a sample of PBMCs or a T cell subset sorted from them (not recorded which). CDR3 in DNA: TGTGCCAGCAGTTTAGAGGTACTAGCGGGAGACGAGCAGTACTTC. It yields the protein CASSLEVLAGDEQYF.